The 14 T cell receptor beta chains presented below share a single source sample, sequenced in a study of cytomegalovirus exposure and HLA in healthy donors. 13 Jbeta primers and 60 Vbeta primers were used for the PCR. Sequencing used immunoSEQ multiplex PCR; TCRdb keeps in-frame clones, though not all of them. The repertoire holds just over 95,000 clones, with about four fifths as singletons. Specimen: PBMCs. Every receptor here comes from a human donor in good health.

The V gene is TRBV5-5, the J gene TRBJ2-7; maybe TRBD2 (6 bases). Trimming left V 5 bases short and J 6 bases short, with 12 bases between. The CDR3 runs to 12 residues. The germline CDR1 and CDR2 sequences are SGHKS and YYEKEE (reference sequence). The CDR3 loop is CASSRLVGEQYF. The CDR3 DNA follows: TGTGCCAGCAGTCGACTAGTGGGCGAGCAGTACTTC.

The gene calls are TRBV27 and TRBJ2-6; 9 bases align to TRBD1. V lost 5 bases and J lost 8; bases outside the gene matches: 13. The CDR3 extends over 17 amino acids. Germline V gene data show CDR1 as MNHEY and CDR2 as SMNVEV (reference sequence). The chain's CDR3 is CASSLQGAGSRSNVLTF. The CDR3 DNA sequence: TGTGCCAGCAGTCTACAGGGGGCTGGTAGTCGGTCCAACGTCCTGACTTTC.

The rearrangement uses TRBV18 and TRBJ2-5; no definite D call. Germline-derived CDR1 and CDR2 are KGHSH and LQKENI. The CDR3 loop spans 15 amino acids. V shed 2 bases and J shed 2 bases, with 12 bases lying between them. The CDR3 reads CASSPMQATQETQYF. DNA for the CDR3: TGTGCCAGCTCACCAATGCAGGCCACTCAAGAGACCCAGTACTTC.

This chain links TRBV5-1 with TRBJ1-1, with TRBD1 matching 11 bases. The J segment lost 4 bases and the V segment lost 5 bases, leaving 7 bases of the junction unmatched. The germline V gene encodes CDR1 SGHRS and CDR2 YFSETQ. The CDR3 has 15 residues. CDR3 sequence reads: CASRSSGTGGTEAFF. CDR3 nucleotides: TGCGCCAGCAGATCGTCCGGGACAGGGGGCACTGAAGCTTTCTTT. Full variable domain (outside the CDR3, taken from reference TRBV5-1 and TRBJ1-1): KAGVTQTPRYLIKTRGQQVTLSCSPISGHRSVSWYQQTPGQGLQFLFEYFSETQRNKGNFPGRFSGRQFSNSRSEMNVSTLELGDSALYLCASRSSGTGGTEAFFGQGTRLTVV.

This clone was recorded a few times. CDR3 coding DNA: TGTGCCAGCAGTCCTAGCGGGAGAGCGGAGGAGCAGTACTTC. It yields the protein CASSPSGRAEEQYF. The J gene is TRBJ2-7, the V gene TRBV2; 10 bases map to TRBD2. The CDR3 totals 14 residues. Trimming removed 5 bases from V and 7 bases from J; junction bases left unmatched: 8. In germline, CDR1 is SNHLY, CDR2 FYNNEI. Using reference TRBV2 and TRBJ2-7 for the parts outside the CDR3, the full variable domain is EPEVTQTPSHQVTQMGQEVILRCVPISNHLYFYWYRQILGQKVEFLVSFYNNEISEKSEIFDDQFSVERPDGSNFTLKIRSTKLEDSAMYFCASSPSGRAEEQYFGPGTRLTVT.

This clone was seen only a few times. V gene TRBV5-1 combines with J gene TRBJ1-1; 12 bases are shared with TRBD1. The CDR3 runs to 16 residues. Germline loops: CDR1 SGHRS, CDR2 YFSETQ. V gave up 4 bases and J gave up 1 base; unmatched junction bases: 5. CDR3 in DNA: TGCGCCAGCAGCGGGGGGACAGGGGGCAGGAACACTGAAGCTTTCTTT. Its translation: CASSGGTGGRNTEAFF.

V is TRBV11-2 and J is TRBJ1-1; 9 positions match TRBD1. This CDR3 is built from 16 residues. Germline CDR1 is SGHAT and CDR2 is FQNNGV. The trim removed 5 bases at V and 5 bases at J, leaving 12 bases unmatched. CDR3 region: CASSLTGGGGNTEAFF. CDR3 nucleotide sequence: TGTGCCAGCAGCCTTACAGGGGGCGGAGGAAATACTGAAGCTTTCTTT.

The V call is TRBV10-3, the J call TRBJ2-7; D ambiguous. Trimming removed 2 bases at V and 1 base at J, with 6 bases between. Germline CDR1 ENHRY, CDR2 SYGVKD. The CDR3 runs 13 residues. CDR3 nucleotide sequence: TGTGCCATCAGTGAGCCCAGTTCCTACGAGCAGTACTTC. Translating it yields CAISEPSSYEQYF.

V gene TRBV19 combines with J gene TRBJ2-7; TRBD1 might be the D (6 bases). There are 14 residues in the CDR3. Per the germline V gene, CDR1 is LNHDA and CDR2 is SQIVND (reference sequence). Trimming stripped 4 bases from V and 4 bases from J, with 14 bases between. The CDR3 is CASSSRQAPYEQYF. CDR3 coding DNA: TGTGCCAGTAGTAGCCGACAGGCCCCTTACGAGCAGTACTTC.

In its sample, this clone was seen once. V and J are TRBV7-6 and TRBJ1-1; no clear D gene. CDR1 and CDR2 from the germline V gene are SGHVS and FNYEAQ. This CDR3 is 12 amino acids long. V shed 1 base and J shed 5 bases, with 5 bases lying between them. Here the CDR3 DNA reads TGTGCCAGCAGCTTAGTTGCGACTGAAGCTTTCTTT. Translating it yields CASSLVATEAFF.

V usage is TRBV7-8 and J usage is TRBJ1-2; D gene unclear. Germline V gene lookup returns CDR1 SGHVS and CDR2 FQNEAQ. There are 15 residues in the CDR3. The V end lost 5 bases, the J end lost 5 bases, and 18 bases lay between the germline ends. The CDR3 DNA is TGTGCCAGCAGCCCCACCGCGGGGTTAGGTTATGGCTACACCTTC. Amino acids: CASSPTAGLGYGYTF.

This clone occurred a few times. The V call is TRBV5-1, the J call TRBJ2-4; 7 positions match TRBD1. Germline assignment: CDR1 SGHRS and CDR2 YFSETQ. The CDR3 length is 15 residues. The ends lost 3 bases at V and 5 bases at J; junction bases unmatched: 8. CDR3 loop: CASSSRPGQQNIQYF. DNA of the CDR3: TGCGCCAGCAGCTCCCGCCCGGGACAGCAAAACATTCAGTACTTC.

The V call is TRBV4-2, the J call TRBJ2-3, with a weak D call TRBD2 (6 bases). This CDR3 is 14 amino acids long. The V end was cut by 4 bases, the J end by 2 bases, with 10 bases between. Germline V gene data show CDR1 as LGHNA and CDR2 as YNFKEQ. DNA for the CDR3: TGTGCCAGCAGCCCCCGGACTACCACAGATACGCAGTATTTT. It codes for CASSPRTTTDTQYF.

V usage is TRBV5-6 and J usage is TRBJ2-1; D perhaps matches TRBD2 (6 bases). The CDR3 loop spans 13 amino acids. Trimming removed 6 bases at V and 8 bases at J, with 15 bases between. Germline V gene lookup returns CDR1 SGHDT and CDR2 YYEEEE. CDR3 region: CASTRTIIYEQFF. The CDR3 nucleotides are TGTGCCAGCACCCGGACTATTATCTATGAGCAGTTCTTC.